The 14 T cell receptor beta chains below all came from one sample that was sequenced in a study of neurological immune-mediated disorders. TCRdb redid the calling of the 5' RACE reads with MiXCR, one entry per CDR3 protein. The sample lists more than 55,000 distinct CDR3 sequences; roughly 9.7% were seen once. The time point here: longitudinal time-point 2. The source material was PBMCs. The receptors originated from a man aged 25-40 years in good health.

Ten or more counts support this clonotype. V usage is TRBV28 and J usage is TRBJ2-7; TRBD2 matches at 8 bases. The J segment lost 10 bases and the V segment lost 8 bases, leaving 10 bases of the junction unmatched. Per the germline V gene, CDR1 is MDHEN and CDR2 is SYDVKM. The CDR3 loop spans 12 amino acids. The CDR3 region is CASGFTAGVQYF. CDR3 bases: TGTGCCAGCGGCTTTACAGCGGGGGTCCAGTACTTC.

This clonotype was observed at least ten times. One end of the junction varies from germline; a read error may be responsible. The chain couples TRBV2 to TRBJ2-3; D possibly corresponds to TRBD1 (6 bases). CDR1 is SNHLY and CDR2 is FYNNEI in the germline V gene. This CDR3 contains 15 residues. For the CDR3, the DNA is TGTGTCAGCAGAGGGGGTTTAGCCCCCACAGATACGCAGTATTTT. Protein: CVSRGGLAPTDTQYF. Complete variable domain (other parts from reference TRBV2 and TRBJ2-3): EPEVTQTPSHQVTQMGQEVILRCVPISNHLYFYWYRQILGQKVEFLVSFYNNEISEKSEIFDDQFSVERPDGSNFTLKIRSTKLEDSAMYFCVSRGGLAPTDTQYFGPGTRLTVL.

In this sample, this clonotype turned up many times. The chain links TRBV29-1 to TRBJ1-1; perhaps TRBD1 as D (5 bases). Deletions cut 5 bases from V and 10 bases from J, with 20 bases between. This CDR3 contains 13 residues. Germline-derived CDR1 and CDR2 are SQVTM and ANQGSEA. CDR3 coding DNA: TGCAGCGTTCTAGCGGTAGGGGCTTTTTCAGCTTTCTTT. As protein: CSVLAVGAFSAFF.

A few counts support this clonotype. This clone may be a read error of a much larger clone one base away. This chain connects TRBV5-1 to TRBJ2-3, with D maybe TRBD2 (5 bases). The CDR3 totals 13 residues. Looked up from germline, CDR1 is SGHRS and CDR2 is YFSETQ. Trimming stripped 9 bases from V and 2 bases from J, with 13 bases between. In DNA, the CDR3 is TGCGCCAACACCCCTAGCAACACAGATACGCAGTATTTT. The encoded protein is CANTPSNTDTQYF.

This clonotype has a count of ten or more. The chain is built from TRBV20-1 and TRBJ2-1, with a possible D match to TRBD1 (5 bases). Germline V gene lookup returns CDR1 DFQATT and CDR2 SNEGSKA (reference sequence). This CDR3 has 12 amino acids. V dropped 6 bases and J dropped 7 bases, with 13 bases sitting between them. CDR3: CSAAYRQNEQFF. DNA of the CDR3: TGCAGTGCGGCATATAGACAGAATGAGCAGTTCTTC.

J is TRBJ1-1 and V is TRBV12-3 or TRBV12-4; 7 bases align to TRBD1. This CDR3 is 15 amino acids long. V lost 4 bases and J lost 5; bases outside the gene matches: 10. The CDR3 is CASSSPATGRTEAFF. The CDR3 DNA sequence: TGTGCCAGCAGTTCTCCGGCGACAGGGCGGACTGAAGCTTTCTTT.

This clonotype was seen at least ten times. V is TRBV5-1 and J is TRBJ2-7; 8 nucleotides align to TRBD2. In germline, CDR1 is SGHRS, CDR2 YFSETQ. The CDR3 loop spans 15 amino acids. With V trimmed by 4 bases and J by 1 base, 7 bases remained unmatched. The CDR3 bases are TGCGCCAGCAGCCGGGGGGGGACATTATCCTACGAGCAGTACTTC. Amino acids: CASSRGGTLSYEQYF.

The table lists this clonotype with a few counts. This sequence joins TRBV5-1 and TRBJ2-7; perhaps TRBD2 as D (6 bases). V was shortened by 5 bases and J by 5 bases, with 17 bases between the two germline ends. Germline V CDR1 and CDR2: SGHRS, YFSETQ. The CDR3 has 14 amino acids. The CDR3 DNA sequence: TGCGCCAGCAGTGGCGGGACCGTCGCGGACGAGCAGTACTTC. Encoded protein: CASSGGTVADEQYF.

The table lists this clonotype with many counts. The genes are TRBV15 and TRBJ2-7; TRBD2 aligns across 11 bases. The CDR3 contains 15 residues. V dropped 9 bases and J dropped 0; count of bases not matched to a gene: 7. Germline CDR1 and CDR2: LNHNV and YYDKDF (reference sequence). The CDR3: CATGTTSGSSYEQYF. The DNA for the CDR3 is TGTGCCACGGGCACTACTAGCGGGAGCTCCTACGAGCAGTACTTC.

This clonotype showed up many times. The J gene is TRBJ2-7, the V gene TRBV28; D not resolved. Germline CDR1 MDHEN, CDR2 SYDVKM. This CDR3 has 12 amino acids. The germline V and J ends were trimmed by 5 bases and 6 bases, with 11 bases remaining between them. The CDR3 bases are TGTGCCAGCAGTCCTGGGATTTCCGAGCAGTACTTC. Translation: CASSPGISEQYF.

This clonotype was counted ten times or more. The chain uses TRBV28 and TRBJ1-3, with TRBD1 as a possible D gene (5 bases). The CDR3 consists of 14 residues. V was clipped by 6 bases and J by 2 bases, with 11 bases between them. The germline CDR1 and CDR2 sequences are MDHEN and SYDVKM. Written as DNA, the CDR3 is TGTGCCAGCAGACCGGACATGGCTGGAAACACCATATATTTT. Protein sequence: CASRPDMAGNTIYF.

This clonotype came up many times. The CDR3 protein is CSAWGLAGGEQYF. The DNA of the CDR3 is TGCAGTGCTTGGGGACTAGCGGGAGGTGAGCAGTACTTC. J is TRBJ2-7 and V is TRBV20-1; 15 nucleotides line up with TRBD2. Looked up from germline, CDR1 is DFQATT and CDR2 is SNEGSKA (reference sequence). The CDR3 is made up of 13 amino acids. V trimming: 5 bases; J trimming: 7 bases; junction bases outside the gene matches: 3.

This clonotype occurred many times. This chain links TRBV5-1 with TRBJ1-1, with D possibly TRBD1 on 5 matching bases. The V gene lost 6 bases and the J gene lost 1 base, with 10 bases spanning the gap. Germline V gene sequence: CDR1 SGHRS, CDR2 YFSETQ. The CDR3 runs to 13 residues. This CDR3 reads CASMVGANTEAFF. The DNA of the CDR3 is TGCGCCAGCATGGTAGGGGCGAACACTGAAGCTTTCTTT.

This clonotype has at least ten counts. The rearrangement joins TRBV29-1 to TRBJ1-1, with D possibly matching TRBD1 (5 bases). This CDR3 has 13 amino acids. Looked up from germline, CDR1 is SQVTM and CDR2 is ANQGSEA. Trimming stripped 7 bases from V and 1 base from J, with 13 bases between. The CDR3 sequence is CSAGEGTNTEAFF. The DNA for the CDR3 is TGCAGCGCCGGGGAGGGGACGAACACTGAAGCTTTCTTT. Using reference TRBV29-1 and TRBJ1-1 for the parts outside the CDR3, the full variable domain is SAVISQKPSRDICQRGTSLTIQCQVDSQVTMMFWYRQQPGQSLTLIATANQGSEATYESGFVIDKFPISRPNLTFSTLTVSNMSPEDSSIYLCSAGEGTNTEAFFGQGTRLTVV.